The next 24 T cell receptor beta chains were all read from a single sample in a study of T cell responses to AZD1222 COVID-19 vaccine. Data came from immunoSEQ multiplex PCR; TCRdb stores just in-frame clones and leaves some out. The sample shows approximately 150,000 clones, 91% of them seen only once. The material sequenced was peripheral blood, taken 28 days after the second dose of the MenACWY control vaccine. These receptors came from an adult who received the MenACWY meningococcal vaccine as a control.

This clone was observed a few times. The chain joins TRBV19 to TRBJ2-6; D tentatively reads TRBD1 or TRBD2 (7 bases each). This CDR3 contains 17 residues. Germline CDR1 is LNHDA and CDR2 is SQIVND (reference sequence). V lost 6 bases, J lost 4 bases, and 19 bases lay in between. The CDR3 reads CASRFVRGGPGANVLTF. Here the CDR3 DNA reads TGTGCCAGTAGATTTGTCAGGGGGGGGCCCGGGGCCAACGTCCTGACTTTC.

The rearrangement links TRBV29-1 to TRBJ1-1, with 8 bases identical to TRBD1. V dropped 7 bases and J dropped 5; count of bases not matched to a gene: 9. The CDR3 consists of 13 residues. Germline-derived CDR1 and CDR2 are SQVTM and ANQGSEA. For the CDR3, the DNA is TGCAGCGCTGAGGGGCAGGGGGCAACTGAAGCTTTCTTT. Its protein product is CSAEGQGATEAFF.

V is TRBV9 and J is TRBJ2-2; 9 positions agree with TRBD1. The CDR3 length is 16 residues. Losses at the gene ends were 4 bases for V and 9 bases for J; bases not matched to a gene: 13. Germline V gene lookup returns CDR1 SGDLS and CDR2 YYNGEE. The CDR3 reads CASSPKGQGFSRELFF. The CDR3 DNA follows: TGTGCCAGCAGCCCCAAGGGACAGGGCTTTTCCAGGGAGCTGTTTTTT.

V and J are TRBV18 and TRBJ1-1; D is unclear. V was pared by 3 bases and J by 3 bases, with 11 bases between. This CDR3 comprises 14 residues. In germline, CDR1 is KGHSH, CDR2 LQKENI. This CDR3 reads CASSPLRQDTEAFF. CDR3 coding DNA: TGTGCCAGCTCACCCCTAAGGCAGGACACTGAAGCTTTCTTT.

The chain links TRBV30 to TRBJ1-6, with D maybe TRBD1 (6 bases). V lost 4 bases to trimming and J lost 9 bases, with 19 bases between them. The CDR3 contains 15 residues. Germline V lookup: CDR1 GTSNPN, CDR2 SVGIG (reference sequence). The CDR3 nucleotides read TGTGCCTGGAACCCCGCAGGGGATCTCGGTTCACCCCTCCACTTT. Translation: CAWNPAGDLGSPLHF. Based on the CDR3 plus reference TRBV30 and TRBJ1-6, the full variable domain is SQTIHQWPATLVQPVGSPLSLECTVEGTSNPNLYWYRQAAGRGLQLLFYSVGIGQISSEVPQNLSASRPQDRQFILSSKKLLLSDSGFYLCAWNPAGDLGSPLHFGNGTRLTVT.

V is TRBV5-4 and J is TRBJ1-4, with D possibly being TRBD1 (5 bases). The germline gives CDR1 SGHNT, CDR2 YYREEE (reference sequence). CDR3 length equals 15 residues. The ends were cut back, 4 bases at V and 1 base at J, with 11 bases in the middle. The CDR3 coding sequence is TGTGCCAGCAGCCAACAGGAGGGAACTAATGAAAAACTGTTTTTT. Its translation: CASSQQEGTNEKLFF.

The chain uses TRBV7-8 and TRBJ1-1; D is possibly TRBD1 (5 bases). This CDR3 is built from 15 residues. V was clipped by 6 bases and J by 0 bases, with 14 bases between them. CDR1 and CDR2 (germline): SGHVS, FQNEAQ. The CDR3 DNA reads TGTGCCAGCAGACCAAACAGGCCCATGAACACTGAAGCTTTCTTT. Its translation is CASRPNRPMNTEAFF.

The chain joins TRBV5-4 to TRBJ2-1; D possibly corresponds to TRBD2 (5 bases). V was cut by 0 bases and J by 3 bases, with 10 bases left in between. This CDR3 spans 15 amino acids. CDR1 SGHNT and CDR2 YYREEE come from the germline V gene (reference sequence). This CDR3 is CASSLGGSDYNEQFF. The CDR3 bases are TGTGCCAGCAGCTTGGGAGGGAGCGACTACAATGAGCAGTTCTTC.

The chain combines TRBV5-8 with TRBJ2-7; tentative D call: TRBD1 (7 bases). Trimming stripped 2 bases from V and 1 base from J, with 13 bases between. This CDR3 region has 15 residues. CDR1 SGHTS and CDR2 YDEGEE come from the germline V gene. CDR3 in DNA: TGTGCCAGCAGCTTTCTCCAGGGGGGATCCTACGAGCAGTACTTC. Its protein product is CASSFLQGGSYEQYF.

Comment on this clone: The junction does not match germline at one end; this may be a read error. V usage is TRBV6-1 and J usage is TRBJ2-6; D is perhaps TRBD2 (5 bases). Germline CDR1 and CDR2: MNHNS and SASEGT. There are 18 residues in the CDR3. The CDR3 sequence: CASSQAGSGGSGANVLTF. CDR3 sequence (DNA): TGTGCCAGCAGTCAAGCCGGGTCCGGAGGATCTGGGGCCAACGTCCTGACTTTC.

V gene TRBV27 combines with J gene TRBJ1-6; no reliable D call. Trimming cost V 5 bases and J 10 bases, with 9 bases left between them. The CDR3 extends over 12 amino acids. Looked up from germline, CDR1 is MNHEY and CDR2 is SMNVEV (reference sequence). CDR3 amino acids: CASSPTESPLHF. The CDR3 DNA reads TGTGCCAGCAGTCCGACTGAGTCACCCCTCCACTTT.

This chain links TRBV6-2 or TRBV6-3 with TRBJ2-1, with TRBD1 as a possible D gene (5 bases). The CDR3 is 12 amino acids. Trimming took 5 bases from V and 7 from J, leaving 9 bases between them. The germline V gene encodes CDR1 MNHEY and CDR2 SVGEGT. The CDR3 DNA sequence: TGTGCCAGCAGTAGGGGCGTGAATGAGCAGTTCTTC. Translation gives CASSRGVNEQFF.

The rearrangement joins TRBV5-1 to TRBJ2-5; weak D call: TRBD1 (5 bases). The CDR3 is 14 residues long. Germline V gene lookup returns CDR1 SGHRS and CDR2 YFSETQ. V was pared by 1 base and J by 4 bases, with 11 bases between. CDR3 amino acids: CASSLRSRAETQYF. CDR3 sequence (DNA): TGCGCCAGCAGCTTGAGGTCCAGGGCAGAGACCCAGTACTTC.

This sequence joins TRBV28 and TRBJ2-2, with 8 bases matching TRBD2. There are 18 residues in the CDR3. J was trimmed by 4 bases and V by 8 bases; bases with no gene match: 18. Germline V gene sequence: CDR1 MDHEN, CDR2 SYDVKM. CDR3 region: CASFSVAGRPEGTGELFF. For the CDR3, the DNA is TGTGCCAGCTTTTCTGTAGCGGGGAGGCCTGAAGGCACCGGGGAGCTGTTTTTT.

In DNA form, the CDR3 reads TGTGCCATCAGTGAGGGAGGAGGGCAAGAGACCCAGTACTTC. Its protein is CAISEGGGQETQYF. This sequence joins TRBV10-3 and TRBJ2-5; D perhaps matches TRBD2 (6 bases). This CDR3 contains 14 residues. Germline loops: CDR1 ENHRY, CDR2 SYGVKD. V gave up 2 bases and J gave up 2 bases, with 9 bases separating them.

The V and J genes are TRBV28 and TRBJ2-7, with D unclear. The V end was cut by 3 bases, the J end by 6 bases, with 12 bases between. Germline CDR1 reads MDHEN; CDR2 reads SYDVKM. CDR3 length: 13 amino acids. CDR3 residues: CASSFPPLGEQYF. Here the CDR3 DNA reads TGTGCCAGCAGTTTTCCTCCGTTGGGCGAGCAGTACTTC.

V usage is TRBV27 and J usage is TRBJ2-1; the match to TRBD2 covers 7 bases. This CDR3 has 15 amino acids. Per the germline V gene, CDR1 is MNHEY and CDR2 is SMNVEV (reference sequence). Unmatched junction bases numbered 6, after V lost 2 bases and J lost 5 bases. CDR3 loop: CASSLGGSSNNEQFF. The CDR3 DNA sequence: TGTGCCAGCAGTTTAGGCGGGAGTTCCAACAATGAGCAGTTCTTC.

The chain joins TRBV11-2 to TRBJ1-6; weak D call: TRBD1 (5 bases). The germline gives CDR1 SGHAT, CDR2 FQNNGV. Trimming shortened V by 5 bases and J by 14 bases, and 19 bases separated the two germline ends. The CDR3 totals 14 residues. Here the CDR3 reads CASSNRDGSVTLHF. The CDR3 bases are TGTGCCAGCAGCAACCGGGACGGATCCGTCACCCTCCACTTT.

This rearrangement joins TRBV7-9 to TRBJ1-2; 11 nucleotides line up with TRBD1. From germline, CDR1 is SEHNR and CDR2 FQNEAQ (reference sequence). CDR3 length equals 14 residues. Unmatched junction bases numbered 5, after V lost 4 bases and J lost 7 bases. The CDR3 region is CASSSDRGRIGYTF. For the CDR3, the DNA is TGTGCCAGCAGCTCGGACAGGGGGCGCATTGGCTACACCTTC.

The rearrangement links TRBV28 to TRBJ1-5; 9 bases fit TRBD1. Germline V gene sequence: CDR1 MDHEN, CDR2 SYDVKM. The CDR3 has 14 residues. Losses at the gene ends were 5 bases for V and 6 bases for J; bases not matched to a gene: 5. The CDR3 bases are TGTGCCAGCAGTCCCCGGACAGGGGTTCAGCCCCAGCATTTT. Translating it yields CASSPRTGVQPQHF.

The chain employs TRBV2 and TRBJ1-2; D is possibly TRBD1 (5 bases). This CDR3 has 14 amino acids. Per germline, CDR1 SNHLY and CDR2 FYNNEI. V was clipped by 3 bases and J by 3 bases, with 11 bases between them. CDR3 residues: CASSENGGDYGYTF. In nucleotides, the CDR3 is TGTGCCAGCAGTGAGAACGGGGGGGACTATGGCTACACCTTC.

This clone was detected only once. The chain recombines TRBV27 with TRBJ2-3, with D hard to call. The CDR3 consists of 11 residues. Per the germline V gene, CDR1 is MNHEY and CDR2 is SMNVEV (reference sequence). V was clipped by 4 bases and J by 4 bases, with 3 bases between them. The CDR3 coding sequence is TGTGCCAGCAGTTCGCCAGATACGCAGTATTTT. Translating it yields CASSSPDTQYF.

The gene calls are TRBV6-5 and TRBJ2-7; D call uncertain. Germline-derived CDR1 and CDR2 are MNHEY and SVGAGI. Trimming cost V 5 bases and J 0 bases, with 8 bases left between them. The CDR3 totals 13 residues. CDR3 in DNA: TGTGCCAGCAGTACCCATAGCTCCTACGAGCAGTACTTC. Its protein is CASSTHSSYEQYF.

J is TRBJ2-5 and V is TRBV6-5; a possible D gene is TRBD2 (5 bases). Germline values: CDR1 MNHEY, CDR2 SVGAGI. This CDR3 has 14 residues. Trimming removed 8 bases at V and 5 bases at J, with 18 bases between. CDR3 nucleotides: TGTGCCAGCCGCGATCCTAGAGGGTTGGAGACCCAGTACTTC. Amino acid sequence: CASRDPRGLETQYF.